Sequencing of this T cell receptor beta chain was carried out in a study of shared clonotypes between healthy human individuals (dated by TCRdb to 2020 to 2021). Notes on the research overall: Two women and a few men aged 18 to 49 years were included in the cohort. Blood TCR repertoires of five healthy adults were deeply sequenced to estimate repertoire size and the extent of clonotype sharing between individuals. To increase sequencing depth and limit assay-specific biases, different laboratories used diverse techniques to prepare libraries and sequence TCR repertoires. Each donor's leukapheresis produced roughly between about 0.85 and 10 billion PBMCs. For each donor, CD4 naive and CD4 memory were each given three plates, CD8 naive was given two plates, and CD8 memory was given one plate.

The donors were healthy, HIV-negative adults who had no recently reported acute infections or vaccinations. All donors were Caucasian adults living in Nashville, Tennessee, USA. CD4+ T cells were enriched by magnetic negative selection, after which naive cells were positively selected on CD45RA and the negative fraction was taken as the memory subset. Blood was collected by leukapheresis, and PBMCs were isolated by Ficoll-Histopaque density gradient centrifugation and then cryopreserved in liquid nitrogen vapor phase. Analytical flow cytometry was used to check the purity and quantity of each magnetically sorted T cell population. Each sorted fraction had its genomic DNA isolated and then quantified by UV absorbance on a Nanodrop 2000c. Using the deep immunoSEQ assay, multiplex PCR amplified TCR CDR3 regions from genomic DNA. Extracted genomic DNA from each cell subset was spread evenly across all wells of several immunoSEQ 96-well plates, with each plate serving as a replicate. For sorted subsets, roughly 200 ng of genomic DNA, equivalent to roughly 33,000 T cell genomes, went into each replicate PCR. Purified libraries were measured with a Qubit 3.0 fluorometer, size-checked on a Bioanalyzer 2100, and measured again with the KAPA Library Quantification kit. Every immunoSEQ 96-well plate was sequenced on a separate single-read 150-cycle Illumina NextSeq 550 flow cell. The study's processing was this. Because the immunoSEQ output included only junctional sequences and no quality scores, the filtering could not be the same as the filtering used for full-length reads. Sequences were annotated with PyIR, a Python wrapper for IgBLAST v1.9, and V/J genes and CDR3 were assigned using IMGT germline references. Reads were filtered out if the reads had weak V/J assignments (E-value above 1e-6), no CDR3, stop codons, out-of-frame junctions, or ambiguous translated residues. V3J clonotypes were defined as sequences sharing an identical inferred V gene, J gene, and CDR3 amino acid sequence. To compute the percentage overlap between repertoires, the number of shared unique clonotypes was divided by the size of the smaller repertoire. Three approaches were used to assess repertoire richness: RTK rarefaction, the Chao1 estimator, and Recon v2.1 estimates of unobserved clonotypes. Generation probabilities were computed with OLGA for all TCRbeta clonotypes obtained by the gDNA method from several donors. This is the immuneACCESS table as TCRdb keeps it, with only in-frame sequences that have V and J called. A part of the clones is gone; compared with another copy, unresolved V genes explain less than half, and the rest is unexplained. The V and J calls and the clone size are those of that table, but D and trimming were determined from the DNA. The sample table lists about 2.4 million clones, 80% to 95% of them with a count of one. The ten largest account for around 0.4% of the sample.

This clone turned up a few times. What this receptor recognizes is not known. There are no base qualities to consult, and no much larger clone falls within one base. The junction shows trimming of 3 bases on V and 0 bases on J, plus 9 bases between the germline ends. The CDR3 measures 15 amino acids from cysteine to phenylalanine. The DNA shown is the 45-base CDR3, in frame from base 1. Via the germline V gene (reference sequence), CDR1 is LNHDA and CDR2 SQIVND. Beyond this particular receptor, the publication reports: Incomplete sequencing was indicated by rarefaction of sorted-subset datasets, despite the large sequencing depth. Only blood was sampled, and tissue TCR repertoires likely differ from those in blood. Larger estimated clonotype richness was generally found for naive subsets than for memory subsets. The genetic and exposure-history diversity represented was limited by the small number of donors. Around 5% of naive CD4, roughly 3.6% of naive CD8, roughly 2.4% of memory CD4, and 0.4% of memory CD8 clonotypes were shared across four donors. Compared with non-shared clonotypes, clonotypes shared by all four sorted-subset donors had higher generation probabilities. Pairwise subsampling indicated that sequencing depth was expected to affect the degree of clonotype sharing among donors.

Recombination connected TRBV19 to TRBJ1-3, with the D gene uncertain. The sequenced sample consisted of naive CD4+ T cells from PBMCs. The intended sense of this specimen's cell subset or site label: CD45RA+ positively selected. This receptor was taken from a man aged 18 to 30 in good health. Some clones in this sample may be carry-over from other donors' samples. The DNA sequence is TGTGCCAGTAGTATTAAAGCTTACTCTGGAAACACCATATATTTT. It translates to CASSIKAYSGNTIYF. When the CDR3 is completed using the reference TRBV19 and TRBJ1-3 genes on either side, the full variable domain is DGGITQSPKYLFRKEGQNVTLSCEQNLNHDAMYWYRQDPGQGLRLIYYSQIVNDFQKGDIAEGYSVSREKKESFPLTVTSAQKNPTAFYLCASSIKAYSGNTIYFGEGSWLTVV.